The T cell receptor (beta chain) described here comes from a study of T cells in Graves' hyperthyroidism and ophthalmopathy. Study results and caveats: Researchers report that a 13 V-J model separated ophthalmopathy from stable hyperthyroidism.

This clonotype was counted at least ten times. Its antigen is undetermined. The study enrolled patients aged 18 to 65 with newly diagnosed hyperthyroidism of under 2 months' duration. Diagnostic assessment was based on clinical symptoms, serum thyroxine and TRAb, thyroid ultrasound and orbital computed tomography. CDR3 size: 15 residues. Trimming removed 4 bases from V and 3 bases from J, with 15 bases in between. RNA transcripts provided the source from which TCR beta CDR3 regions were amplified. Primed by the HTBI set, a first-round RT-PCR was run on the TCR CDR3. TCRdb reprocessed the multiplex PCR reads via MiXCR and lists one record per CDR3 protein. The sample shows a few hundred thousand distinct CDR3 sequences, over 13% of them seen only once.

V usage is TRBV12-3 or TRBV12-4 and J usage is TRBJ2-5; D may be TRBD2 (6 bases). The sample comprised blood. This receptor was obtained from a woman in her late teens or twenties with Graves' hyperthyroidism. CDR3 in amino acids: CASSSPPTGEETQYF. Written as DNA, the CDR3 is TGTGCCAGCAGTTCCCCCCCGACGGGAGAAGAGACCCAGTACTTC.